The source of this T cell receptor (beta chain) is a study of T cells in Graves' hyperthyroidism and ophthalmopathy. Study-level findings and limits: Ophthalmopathy got predicted by the model a median approximately 6 months before its onset.

Amplification of TCR beta CDR3 regions was performed using RNA transcripts as template. A first-round RT-PCR of the TCR CDR3 used the HTBI primer set. TCRdb reanalysed the multiplex PCR reads using MiXCR and keeps one entry per CDR3 protein. This table holds some 250,000 distinct CDR3 sequences, around 15% found once. V dropped 3 bases and J dropped 7 bases, with 12 bases sitting between them. The germline CDR1 and CDR2 sequences are MDHEN and SYDVKM. The CDR3 is made up of 13 amino acids. This clonotype has a count of ten or more. No antigen is known for it. Patients aged 18 to 65 had newly diagnosed hyperthyroidism lasting under 2 months. Any patient presenting with uncontrolled infection, other autoimmune disease, pregnancy or lactation was left out. Orbital computed tomography, thyroid ultrasound, serum thyroxine and TRAb, and clinical symptoms together informed the diagnoses.

The sample was blood. The chain couples TRBV28 to TRBJ1-1; a possible D gene is TRBD1 (6 bases). This TCR was sampled from a woman aged 45-60 years with Graves' hyperthyroidism that later progressed to Graves' ophthalmopathy. CDR3 sequence reads: CASSFARGIEAFF. Here the CDR3 DNA reads TGTGCCAGCAGTTTTGCCAGGGGCATTGAAGCTTTCTTT.